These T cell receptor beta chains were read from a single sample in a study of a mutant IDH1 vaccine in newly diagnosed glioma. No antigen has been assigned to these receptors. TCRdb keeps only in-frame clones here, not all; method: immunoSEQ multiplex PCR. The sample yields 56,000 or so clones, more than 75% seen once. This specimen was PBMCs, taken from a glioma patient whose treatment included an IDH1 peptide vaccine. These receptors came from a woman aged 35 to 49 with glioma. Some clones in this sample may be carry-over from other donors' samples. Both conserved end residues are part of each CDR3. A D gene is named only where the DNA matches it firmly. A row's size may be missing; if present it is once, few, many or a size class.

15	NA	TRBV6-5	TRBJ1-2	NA	TGTGCCAGCAGTACCGGCCTGCCAGGGATGTATGGCTACACCTTC	CASSTGLPGMYGYTF
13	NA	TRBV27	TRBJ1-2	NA	TGTGCCAGCAGTTTAGGTTACTCCTATGGCTACACCTTC	CASSLGYSYGYTF
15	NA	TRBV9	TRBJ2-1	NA	TGTGCCAGCAGCGCTACAGGAGCCGGGGGCAATGAGCAGTTCTTC	CASSATGAGGNEQFF
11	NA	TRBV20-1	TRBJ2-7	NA	TGCAGTGCTAGAATTCGGTACGAGCAGTACTTC	CSARIRYEQYF
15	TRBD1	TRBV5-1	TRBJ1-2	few	TGCGCCAGCAGCTTGGCCCAGGGGGCGCGAAATGGCTACACCTTC	CASSLAQGARNGYTF
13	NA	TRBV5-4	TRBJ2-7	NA	TGTGCCAGCGCTCGGGACAACTCCTACGAGCAGTACTTC	CASARDNSYEQYF
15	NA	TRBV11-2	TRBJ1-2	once	TGTGCCAGCAGTTCTACTTGGGAACCTAACTATGGCTACACCTTC	CASSSTWEPNYGYTF
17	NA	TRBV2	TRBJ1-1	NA	TGTGCCAGCAGTGATCGCGGCGTTGCAGGCAGGGACACTGAAGCTTTCTTT	CASSDRGVAGRDTEAFF
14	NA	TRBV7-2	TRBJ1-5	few	TGTGCCAGCAGCCAGGACAGCTTCAATCAGCCCCAGCATTTT	CASSQDSFNQPQHF
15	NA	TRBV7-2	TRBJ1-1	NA	TGTGCCAGCAGCTTAGGCCATCGACGGAACACTGAAGCTTTCTTT	CASSLGHRRNTEAFF
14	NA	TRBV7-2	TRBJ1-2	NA	TGTGCCAGCAGCCCGGGAGGGTTGGCCAGGAGCTACACCTTC	CASSPGGLARSYTF
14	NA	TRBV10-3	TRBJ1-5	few	TGTGCCATCAGTGAGTCGGCTAGCAATCAGCCCCAGCATTTT	CAISESASNQPQHF
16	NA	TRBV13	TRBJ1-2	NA	TGTGCCAGCAGCTTAGGGGTCAGGGTCCGGAACTATGGCTACACCTTC	CASSLGVRVRNYGYTF
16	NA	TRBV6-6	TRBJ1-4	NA	TGTGCCAGCAGTACCTATCCAGCGCCCAACAATGAAAAACTGTTTTTT	CASSTYPAPNNEKLFF
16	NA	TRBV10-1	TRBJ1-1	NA	TGCGCCAGCAGTGATCGGGTACGGGTATCAAACACTGAAGCTTTCTTT	CASSDRVRVSNTEAFF
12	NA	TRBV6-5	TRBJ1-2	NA	TGTGCCAGCGGGGAGGGGAACTATGGCTACACCTTC	CASGEGNYGYTF
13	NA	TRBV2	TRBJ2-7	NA	TGTGCCAGCAGTGAAGGGGTGGGGTACGAGCAGTACTTC	CASSEGVGYEQYF
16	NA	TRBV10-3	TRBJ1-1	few	TGTGCCATCTCGGGGACGGGTTCCTTATTGAACACTGAAGCTTTCTTT	CAISGTGSLLNTEAFF
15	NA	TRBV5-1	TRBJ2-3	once	TGCGCCAGCAGCGCCCGTGGGACACGCACAGATACGCAGTATTTT	CASSARGTRTDTQYF
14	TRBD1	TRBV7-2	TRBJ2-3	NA	TGTGCCAGCAGCCGGGACAGACGTACAGATACGCAGTATTTT	CASSRDRRTDTQYF
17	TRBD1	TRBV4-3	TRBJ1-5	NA	TGCGCCAGCAGCCAGGACAGGGGATGGGAAGGCGTTCAGCCCCAGCATTTT	CASSQDRGWEGVQPQHF
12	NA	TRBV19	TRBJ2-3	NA	TGTGCCAGTAGTGGGGCGGCAGATACGCAGTATTTT	CASSGAADTQYF
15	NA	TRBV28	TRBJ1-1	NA	TGTGCCAGCAGTCCCCTGGACGTAATGAACACTGAAGCTTTCTTT	CASSPLDVMNTEAFF
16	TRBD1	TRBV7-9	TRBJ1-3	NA	TGTGCCAGCAGCCTATCTGGACAGGGGGCTGGAAACACCATATATTTT	CASSLSGQGAGNTIYF
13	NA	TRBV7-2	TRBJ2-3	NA	TGTGCCAGCAGCTTAACTGTGCCAGATACGCAGTATTTT	CASSLTVPDTQYF
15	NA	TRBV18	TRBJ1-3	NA	TGTGCCAGCTCACTGGGACGATACTCTGGAAACACCATATATTTT	CASSLGRYSGNTIYF
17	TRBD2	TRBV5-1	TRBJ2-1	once	TGCGCCAGCAGCTTGGGTTTCGGGACTAGCGGGGGCAATGAGCAGTTCTTC	CASSLGFGTSGGNEQFF
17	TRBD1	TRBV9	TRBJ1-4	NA	TGTGCCAGCAGCGTAGCGGCAGGGGGCAGTGGTAATGAAAAACTGTTTTTT	CASSVAAGGSGNEKLFF
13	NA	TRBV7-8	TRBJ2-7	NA	TGTGCCAGCAGCATCGACGGATACTACGAGCAGTACTTC	CASSIDGYYEQYF
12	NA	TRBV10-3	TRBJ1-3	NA	TGTGCCACCGTAGGGCCTGGAAACACCATATATTTT	CATVGPGNTIYF